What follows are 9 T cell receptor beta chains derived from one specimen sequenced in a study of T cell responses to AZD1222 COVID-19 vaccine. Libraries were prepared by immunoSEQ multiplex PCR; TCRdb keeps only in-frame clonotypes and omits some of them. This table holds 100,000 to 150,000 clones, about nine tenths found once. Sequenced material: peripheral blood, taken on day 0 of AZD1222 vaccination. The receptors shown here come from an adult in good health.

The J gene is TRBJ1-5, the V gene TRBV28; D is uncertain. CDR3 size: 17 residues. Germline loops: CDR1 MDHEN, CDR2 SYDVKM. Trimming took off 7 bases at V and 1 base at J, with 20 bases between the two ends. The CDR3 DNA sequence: TGTGCCAGCATAACCCCTTCTGGTGGGCTGAGCAATCAGCCCCAGCATTTT. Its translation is CASITPSGGLSNQPQHF.

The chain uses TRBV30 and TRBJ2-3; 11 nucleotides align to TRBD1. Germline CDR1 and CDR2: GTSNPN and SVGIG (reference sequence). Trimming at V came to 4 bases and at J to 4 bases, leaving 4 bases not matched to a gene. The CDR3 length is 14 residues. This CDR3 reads CAWIRTGGADTQYF. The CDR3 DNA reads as TGTGCCTGGATTAGGACAGGGGGCGCAGATACGCAGTATTTT.

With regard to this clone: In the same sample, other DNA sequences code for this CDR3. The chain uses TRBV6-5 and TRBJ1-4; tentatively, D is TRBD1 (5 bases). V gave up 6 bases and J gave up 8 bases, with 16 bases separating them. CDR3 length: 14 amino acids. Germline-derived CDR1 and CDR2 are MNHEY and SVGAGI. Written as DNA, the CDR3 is TGTGCCAGCAGATCGAGCGGGACCGACGAAAAACTGTTTTTT. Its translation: CASRSSGTDEKLFF.

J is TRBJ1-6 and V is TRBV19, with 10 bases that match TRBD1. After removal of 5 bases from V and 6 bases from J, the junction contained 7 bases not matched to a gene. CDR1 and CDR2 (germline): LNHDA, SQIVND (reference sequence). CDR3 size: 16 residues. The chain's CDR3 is CASSLGQGLFNSPLHF. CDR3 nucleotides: TGTGCCAGTAGTTTGGGACAGGGGTTATTTAATTCACCCCTCCACTTT.

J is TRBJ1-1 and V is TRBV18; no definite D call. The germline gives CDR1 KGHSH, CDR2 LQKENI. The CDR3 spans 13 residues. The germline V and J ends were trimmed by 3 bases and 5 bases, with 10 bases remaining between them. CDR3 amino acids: CASSPFKDTEAFF. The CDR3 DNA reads TGTGCCAGCTCACCTTTCAAGGATACTGAAGCTTTCTTT. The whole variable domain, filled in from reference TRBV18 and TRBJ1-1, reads NAGVMQNPRHLVRRRGQEARLRCSPMKGHSHVYWYRQLPEEGLKFMVYLQKENIIDESGMPKERFSAEFPKEGPSILRIQQVVRGDSAAYFCASSPFKDTEAFFGQGTRLTVV.

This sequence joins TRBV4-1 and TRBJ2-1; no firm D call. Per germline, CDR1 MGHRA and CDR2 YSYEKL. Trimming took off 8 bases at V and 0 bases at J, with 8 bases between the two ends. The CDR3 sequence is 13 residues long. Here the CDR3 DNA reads TGCGCCAGCCGCCCTTCCTCCTACAATGAGCAGTTCTTC. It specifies CASRPSSYNEQFF.

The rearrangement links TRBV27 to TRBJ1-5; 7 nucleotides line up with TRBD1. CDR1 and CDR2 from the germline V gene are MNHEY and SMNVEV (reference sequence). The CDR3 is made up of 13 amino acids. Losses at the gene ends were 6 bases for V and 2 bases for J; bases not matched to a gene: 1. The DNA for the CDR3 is TGTGCCAGCAGAGGGACAGGCAATCAGCCCCAGCATTTT. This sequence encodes CASRGTGNQPQHF.

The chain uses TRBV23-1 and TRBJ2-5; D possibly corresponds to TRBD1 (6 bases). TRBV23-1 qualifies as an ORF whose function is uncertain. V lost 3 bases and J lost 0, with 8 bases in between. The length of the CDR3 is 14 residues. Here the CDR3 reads CASSHRDNQETQYF. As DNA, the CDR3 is TGCGCCAGCAGTCATCGGGACAACCAAGAGACCCAGTACTTC.

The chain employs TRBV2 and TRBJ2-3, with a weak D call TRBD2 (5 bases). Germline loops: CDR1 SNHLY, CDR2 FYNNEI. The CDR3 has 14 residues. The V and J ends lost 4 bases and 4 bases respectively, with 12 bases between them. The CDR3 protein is CASSAAGGADTQYF. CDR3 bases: TGTGCCAGCAGTGCCGCGGGCGGAGCAGATACGCAGTATTTT.